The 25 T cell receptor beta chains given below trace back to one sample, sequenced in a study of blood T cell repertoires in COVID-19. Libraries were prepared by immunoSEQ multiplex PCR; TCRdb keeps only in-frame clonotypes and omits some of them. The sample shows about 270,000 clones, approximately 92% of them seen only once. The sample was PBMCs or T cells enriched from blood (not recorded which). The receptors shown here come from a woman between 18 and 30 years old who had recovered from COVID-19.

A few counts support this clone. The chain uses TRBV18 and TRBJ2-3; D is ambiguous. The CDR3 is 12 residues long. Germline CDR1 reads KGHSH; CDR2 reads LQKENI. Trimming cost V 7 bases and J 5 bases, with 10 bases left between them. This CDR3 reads CASCYVKDTQYF. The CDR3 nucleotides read TGTGCCAGCTGCTATGTTAAAGATACGCAGTATTTT.

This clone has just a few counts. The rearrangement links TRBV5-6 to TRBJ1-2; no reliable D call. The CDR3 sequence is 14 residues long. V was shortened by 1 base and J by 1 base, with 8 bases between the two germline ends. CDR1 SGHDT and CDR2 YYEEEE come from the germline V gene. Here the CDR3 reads CASSLSAINYGYTF. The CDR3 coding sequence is TGTGCCAGCAGCTTGTCTGCGATTAACTATGGCTACACCTTC.

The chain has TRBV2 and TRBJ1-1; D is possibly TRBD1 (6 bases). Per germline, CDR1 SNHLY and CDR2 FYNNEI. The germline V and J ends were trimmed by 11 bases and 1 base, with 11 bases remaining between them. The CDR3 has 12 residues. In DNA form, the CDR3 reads TGTGCCGGACACAGGGAGAACACTGAAGCTTTCTTT. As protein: CAGHRENTEAFF.

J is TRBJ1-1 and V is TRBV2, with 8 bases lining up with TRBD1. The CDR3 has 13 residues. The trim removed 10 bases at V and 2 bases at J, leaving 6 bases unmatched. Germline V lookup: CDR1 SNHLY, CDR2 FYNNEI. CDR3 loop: CAKKQGGNTEAFF. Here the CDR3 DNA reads TGTGCCAAGAAACAGGGGGGCAACACTGAAGCTTTCTTT.

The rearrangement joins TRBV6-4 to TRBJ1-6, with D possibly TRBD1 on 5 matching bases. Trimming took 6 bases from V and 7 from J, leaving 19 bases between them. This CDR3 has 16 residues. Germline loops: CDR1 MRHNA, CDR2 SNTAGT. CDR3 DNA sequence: TGTGCCAGCAGAGAACTCGGGCAGGGAGGGAATTCACCCCTCCACTTT. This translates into CASRELGQGGNSPLHF.

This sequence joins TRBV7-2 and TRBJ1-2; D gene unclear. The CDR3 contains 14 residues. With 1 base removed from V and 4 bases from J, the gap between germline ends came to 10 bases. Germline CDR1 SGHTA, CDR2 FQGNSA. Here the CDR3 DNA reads TGTGCCAGCAGCTTAGGCCTCGGGAGCTATGGCTACACCTTC. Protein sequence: CASSLGLGSYGYTF.

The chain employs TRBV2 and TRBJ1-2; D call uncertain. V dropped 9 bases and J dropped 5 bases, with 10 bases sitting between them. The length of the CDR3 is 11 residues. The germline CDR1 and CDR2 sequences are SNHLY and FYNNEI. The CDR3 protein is CAREFGYGYTF. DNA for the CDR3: TGTGCCAGGGAGTTTGGGTATGGCTACACCTTC. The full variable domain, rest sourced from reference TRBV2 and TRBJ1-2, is EPEVTQTPSHQVTQMGQEVILRCVPISNHLYFYWYRQILGQKVEFLVSFYNNEISEKSEIFDDQFSVERPDGSNFTLKIRSTKLEDSAMYFCAREFGYGYTFGSGTRLTVV.

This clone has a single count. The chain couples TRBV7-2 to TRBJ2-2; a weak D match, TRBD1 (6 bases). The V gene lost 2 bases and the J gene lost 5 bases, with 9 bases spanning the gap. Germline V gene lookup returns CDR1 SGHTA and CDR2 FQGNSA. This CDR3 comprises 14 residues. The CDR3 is CASSLNGQTGELFF. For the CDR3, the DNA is TGTGCCAGCAGCTTAAACGGACAGACCGGGGAGCTGTTTTTT.

DNA for the CDR3: TGTGCCAGCAGCCAAGAAGGAGCGGCAACATCCCCCTCCTACGAGCAGTACTTC. Translating gives CASSQEGAATSPSYEQYF. V usage is TRBV4-2 and J usage is TRBJ2-7, with a tentative D call TRBD2 (5 bases). Trimming took 0 bases from V and 0 from J, leaving 18 bases between them. The CDR3 totals 18 residues. Germline-derived CDR1 and CDR2 are LGHNA and YNFKEQ.

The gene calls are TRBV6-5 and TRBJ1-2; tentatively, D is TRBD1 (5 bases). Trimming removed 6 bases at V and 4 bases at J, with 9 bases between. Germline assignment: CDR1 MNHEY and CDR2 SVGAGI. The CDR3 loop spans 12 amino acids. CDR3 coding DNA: TGTGCCAGCAGAGCAGGGTTCTATGGCTACACCTTC. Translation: CASRAGFYGYTF.

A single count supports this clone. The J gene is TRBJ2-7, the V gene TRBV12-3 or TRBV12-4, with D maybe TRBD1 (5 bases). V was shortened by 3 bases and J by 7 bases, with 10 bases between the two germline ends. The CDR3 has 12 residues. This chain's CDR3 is CASSFQGREQYF. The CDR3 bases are TGTGCCAGCAGTTTTCAGGGTAGAGAGCAGTACTTC.

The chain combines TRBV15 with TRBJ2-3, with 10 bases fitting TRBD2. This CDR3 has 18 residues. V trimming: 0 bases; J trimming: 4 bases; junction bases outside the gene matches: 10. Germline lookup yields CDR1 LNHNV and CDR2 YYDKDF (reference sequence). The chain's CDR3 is CATSRESGGAGRADTQYF. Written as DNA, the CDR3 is TGTGCCACCAGCAGAGAAAGCGGGGGGGCCGGTCGGGCAGATACGCAGTATTTT.

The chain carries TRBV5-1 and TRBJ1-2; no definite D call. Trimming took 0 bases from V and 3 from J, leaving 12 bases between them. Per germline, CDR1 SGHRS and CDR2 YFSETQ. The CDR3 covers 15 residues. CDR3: CASSLAERGYYGYTF. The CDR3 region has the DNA TGCGCCAGCAGCTTGGCTGAACGGGGTTACTATGGCTACACCTTC.

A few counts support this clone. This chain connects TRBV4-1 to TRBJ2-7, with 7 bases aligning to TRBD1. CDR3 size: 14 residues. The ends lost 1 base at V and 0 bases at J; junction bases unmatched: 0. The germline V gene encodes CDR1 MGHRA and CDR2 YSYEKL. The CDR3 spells CASSQGDSSYEQYF. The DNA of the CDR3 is TGCGCCAGCAGCCAAGGGGACAGCTCCTACGAGCAGTACTTC.

CDR3 in DNA: TGTGCCAGCATTTCGTATCTCGGGAGACTGGGTCAGCCCCAGCATTTT. Amino acid sequence: CASISYLGRLGQPQHF. V and J are TRBV28 and TRBJ1-5; D not resolved. CDR1 is MDHEN, CDR2 SYDVKM, per germline. V lost 7 bases, J lost 6 bases, and 22 bases lay in between. The CDR3 loop spans 16 amino acids.

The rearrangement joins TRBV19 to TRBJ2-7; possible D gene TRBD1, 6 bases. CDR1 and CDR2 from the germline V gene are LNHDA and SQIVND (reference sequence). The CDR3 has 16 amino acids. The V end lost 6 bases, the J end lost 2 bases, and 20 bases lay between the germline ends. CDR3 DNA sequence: TGTGCCAGTAGCCCTCTCATGGGGGCCCAAACCTACGAGCAGTACTTC. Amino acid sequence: CASSPLMGAQTYEQYF. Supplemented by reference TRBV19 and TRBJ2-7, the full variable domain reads DGGITQSPKYLFRKEGQNVTLSCEQNLNHDAMYWYRQDPGQGLRLIYYSQIVNDFQKGDIAEGYSVSREKKESFPLTVTSAQKNPTAFYLCASSPLMGAQTYEQYFGPGTRLTVT.

In nucleotides, the CDR3 is TGTGCCAGCAGCCCGAGGACCGGACTTGGGACCCAGTACTTC. This gives the protein CASSPRTGLGTQYF. The chain joins TRBV28 to TRBJ2-5, with a weak D call TRBD2 (5 bases). V was clipped by 6 bases and J by 7 bases, with 18 bases between them. CDR3 length: 14 residues. Germline V gene data show CDR1 as MDHEN and CDR2 as SYDVKM.

CDR3 residues: CASSYGSNTGELFF. The CDR3, as DNA: TGTGCCAGCAGCTACGGGTCGAACACCGGGGAGCTGTTTTTT. This rearrangement joins TRBV27 to TRBJ2-2; D gene unclear. The CDR3 contains 14 residues. V lost 6 bases, J lost 0 bases, and 8 bases lay in between. CDR1 is MNHEY, CDR2 SMNVEV, per germline (reference sequence).

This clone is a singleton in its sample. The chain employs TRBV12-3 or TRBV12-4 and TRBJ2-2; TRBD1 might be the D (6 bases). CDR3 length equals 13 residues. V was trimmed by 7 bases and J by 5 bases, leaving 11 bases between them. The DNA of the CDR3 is TGTGCCAGCAACCCCGGACAGACCGGGGAGCTGTTTTTT. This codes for CASNPGQTGELFF.

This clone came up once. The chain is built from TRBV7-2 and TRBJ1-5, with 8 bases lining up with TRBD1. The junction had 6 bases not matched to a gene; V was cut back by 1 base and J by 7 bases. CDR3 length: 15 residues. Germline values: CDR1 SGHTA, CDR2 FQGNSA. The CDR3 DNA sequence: TGTGCCAGCAGCTTAGACCGGACAGGGAGACAGCCCCAGCATTTT. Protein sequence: CASSLDRTGRQPQHF.

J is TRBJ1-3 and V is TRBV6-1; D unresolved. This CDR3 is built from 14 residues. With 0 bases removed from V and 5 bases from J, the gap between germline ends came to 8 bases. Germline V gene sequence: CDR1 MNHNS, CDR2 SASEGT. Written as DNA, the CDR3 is TGTGCCAGCAGTGAAGCAGCGGGTAGAAACACCATATATTTT. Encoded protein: CASSEAAGRNTIYF.

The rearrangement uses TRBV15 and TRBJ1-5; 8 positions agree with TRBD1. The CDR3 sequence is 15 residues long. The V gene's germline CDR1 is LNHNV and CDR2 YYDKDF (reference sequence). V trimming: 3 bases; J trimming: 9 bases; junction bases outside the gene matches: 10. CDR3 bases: TGTGCCACCAGCAGGCCCGGGACAGGATTTTCGCCCCAGCATTTT. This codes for CATSRPGTGFSPQHF.

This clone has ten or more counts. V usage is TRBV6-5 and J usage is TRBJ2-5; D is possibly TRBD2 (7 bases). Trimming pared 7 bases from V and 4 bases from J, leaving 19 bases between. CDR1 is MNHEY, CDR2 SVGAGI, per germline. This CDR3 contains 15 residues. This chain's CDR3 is CASTPGLGDIETQYF. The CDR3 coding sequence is TGTGCCAGCACTCCCGGACTAGGGGACATAGAGACCCAGTACTTC.

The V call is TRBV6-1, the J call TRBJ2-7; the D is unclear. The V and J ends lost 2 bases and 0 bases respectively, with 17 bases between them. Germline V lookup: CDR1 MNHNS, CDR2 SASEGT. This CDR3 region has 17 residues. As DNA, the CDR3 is TGTGCCAGCAGTGAACTGGCGGCCCGGTCCCCCTCCTACGAGCAGTACTTC. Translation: CASSELAARSPSYEQYF.

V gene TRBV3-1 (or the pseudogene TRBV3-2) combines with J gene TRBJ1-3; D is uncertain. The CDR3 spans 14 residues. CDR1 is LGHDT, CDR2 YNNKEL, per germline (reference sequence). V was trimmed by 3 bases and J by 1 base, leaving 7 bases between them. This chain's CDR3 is CASSQRESGNTIYF. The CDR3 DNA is TGTGCCAGCAGCCAGAGGGAATCTGGAAACACCATATATTTT.